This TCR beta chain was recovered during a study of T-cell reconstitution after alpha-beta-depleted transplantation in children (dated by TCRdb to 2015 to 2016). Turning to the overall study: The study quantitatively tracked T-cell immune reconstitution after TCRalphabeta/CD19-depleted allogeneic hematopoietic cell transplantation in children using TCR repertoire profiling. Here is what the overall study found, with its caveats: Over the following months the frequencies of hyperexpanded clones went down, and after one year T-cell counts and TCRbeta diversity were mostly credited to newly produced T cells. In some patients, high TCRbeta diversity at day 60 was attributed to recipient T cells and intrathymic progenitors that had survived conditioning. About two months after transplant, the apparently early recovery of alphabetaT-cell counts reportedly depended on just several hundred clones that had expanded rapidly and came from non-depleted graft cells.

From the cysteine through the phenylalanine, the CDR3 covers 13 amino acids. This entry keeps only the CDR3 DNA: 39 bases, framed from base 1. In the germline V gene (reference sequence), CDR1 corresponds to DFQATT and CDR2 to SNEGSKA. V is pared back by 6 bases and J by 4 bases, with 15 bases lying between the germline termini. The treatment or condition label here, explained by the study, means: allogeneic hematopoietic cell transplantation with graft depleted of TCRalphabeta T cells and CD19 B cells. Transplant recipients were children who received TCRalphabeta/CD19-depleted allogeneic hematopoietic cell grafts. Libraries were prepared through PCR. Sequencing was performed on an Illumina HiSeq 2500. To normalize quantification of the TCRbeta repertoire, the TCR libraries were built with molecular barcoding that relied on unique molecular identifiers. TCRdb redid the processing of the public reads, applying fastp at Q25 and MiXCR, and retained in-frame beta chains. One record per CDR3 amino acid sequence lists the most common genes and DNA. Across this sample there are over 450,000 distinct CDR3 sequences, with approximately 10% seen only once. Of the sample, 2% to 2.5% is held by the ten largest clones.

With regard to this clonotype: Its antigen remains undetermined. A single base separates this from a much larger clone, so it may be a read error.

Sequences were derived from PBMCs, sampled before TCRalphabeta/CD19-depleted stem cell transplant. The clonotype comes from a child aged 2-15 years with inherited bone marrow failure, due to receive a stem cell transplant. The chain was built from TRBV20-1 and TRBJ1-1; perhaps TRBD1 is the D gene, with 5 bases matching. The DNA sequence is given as TGCAGTGCCACACATGGGGCGGGCACTGAAGCTTTCTTT. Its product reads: CSATHGAGTEAFF.